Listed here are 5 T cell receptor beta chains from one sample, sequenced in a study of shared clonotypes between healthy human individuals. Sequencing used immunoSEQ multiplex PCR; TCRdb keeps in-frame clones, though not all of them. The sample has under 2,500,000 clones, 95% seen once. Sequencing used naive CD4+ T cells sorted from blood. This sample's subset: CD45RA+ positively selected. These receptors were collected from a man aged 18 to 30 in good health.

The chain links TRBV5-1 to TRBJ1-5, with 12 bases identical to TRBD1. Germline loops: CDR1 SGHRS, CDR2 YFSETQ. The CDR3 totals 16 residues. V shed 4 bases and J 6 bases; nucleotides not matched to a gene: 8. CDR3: CASSPGGTGGGQPQHF. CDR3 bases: TGCGCCAGCAGCCCTGGTGGGACAGGGGGCGGTCAGCCCCAGCATTTT. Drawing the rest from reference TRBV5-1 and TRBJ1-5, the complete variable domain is KAGVTQTPRYLIKTRGQQVTLSCSPISGHRSVSWYQQTPGQGLQFLFEYFSETQRNKGNFPGRFSGRQFSNSRSEMNVSTLELGDSALYLCASSPGGTGGGQPQHFGDGTRLSIL.

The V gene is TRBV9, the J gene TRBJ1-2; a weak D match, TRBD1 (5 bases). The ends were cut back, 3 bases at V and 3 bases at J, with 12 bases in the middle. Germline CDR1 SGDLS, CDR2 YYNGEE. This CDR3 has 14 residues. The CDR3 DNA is TGTGCCAGCAGCGCGATGGGGGAGTACTATGGCTACACCTTC. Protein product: CASSAMGEYYGYTF.

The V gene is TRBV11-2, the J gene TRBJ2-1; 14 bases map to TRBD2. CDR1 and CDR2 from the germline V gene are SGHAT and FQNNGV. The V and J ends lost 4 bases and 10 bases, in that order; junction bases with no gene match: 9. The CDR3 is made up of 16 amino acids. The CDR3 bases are TGTGCCAGCAGCTCATCGGGACTAGCGGGAGTTTGGGAGCAGTTCTTC. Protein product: CASSSSGLAGVWEQFF.

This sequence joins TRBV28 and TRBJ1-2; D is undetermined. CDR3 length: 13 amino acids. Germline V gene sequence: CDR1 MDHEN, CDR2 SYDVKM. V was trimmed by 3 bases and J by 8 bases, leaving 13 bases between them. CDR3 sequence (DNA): TGTGCCAGCAGTTTGGAGGTCCCGGGCGGCTACACCTTC. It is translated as CASSLEVPGGYTF.

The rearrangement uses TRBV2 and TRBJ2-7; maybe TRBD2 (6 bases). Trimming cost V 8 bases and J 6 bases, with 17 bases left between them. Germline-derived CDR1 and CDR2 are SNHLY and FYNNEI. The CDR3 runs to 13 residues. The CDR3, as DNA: TGTGCCAGCTCTCTGGAGGGTTCAGGCGAGCAGTACTTC. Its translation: CASSLEGSGEQYF.